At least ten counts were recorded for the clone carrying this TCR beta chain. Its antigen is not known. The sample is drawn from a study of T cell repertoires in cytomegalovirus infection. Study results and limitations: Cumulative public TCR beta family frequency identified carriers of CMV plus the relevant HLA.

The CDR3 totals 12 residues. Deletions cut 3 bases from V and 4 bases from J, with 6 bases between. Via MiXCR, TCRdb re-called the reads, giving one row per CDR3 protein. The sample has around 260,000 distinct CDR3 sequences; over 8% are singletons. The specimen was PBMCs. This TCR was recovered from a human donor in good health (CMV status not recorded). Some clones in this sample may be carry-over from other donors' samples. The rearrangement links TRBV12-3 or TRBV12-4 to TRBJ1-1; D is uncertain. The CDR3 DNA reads TGTGCCAGCAGTTTTCCGGGCACTGAAGCTTTCTTT. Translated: CASSFPGTEAFF.